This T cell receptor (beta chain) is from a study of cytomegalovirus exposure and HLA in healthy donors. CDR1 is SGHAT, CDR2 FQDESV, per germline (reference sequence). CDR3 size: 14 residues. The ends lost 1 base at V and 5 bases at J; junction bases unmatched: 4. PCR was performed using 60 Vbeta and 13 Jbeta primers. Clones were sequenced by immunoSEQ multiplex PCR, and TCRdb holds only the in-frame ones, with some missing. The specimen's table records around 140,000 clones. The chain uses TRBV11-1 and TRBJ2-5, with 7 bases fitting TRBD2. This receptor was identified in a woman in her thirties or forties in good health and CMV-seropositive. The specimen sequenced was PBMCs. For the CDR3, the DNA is TGTGCCAGCAGCTTAGGTTGGCGGGAGGAGACCCAGTACTTC. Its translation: CASSLGWREETQYF.